Below are 28 T cell receptor beta chains sequenced from a single sample in a study of blood T cell repertoires in COVID-19. Using immunoSEQ multiplex PCR, the repertoire was profiled, and TCRdb retains in-frame clones only, with some absent. This repertoire shows 300,000 to 400,000 clones, roughly 90% found once; its top ten account for approximately 4.7%. The sample consisted of PBMCs or T cells enriched from blood (not recorded which). The source is a man in his 60s who had recovered from COVID-19.

There are a few counts of this clone. The chain combines TRBV28 with TRBJ1-1; D is uncertain. V was shortened by 3 bases and J by 0 bases, with 8 bases between the two germline ends. CDR1 and CDR2 (germline): MDHEN, SYDVKM. The CDR3 is made up of 14 amino acids. DNA of the CDR3: TGTGCCAGCAGTTTTGGCACGATGAACACTGAAGCTTTCTTT. It is translated as CASSFGTMNTEAFF.

The rearrangement joins TRBV7-2 to TRBJ2-3; perhaps TRBD1 as D (6 bases). The germline V gene has CDR1 SGHTA and CDR2 FQGNSA. This CDR3 spans 14 amino acids. Trimming cost V 5 bases and J 2 bases, with 11 bases left between them. CDR3: CASSPGQITDTQYF. The CDR3 DNA is TGTGCCAGCAGCCCCGGACAGATCACAGATACGCAGTATTTT. The full variable domain, completed using reference TRBV7-2 and TRBJ2-3, is GAGVSQSPSNKVTEKGKDVELRCDPISGHTALYWYRQSLGQGLEFLIYFQGNSAPDKSGLPSDRFSAERTGGSVSTLTIQRTQQEDSAVYLCASSPGQITDTQYFGPGTRLTVL.

This chain joins TRBV28 and TRBJ2-7; 11 bases are a match to TRBD2. J gave up 0 bases and V 0 bases, and 4 bases lay outside the gene matches. The CDR3 extends over 17 amino acids. Germline assignment: CDR1 MDHEN and CDR2 SYDVKM. The CDR3 is CASSLWLAGGSSYEQYF. The CDR3 region has the DNA TGTGCCAGCAGTTTATGGCTAGCGGGAGGCTCCTCCTACGAGCAGTACTTC.

The gene calls are TRBV28 and TRBJ1-4; D not resolved. Germline V CDR1 and CDR2: MDHEN, SYDVKM. The CDR3 is 13 residues long. The CDR3 reads CASARGFYEKLFF. The CDR3, as DNA: TGTGCATCCGCACGAGGGTTTTATGAAAAACTGTTTTTT.

The chain carries TRBV6-2 or TRBV6-3 and TRBJ1-1; tentative D call: TRBD1 (5 bases). CDR3 size: 14 residues. Germline values: CDR1 MNHEY, CDR2 SVGEGT. The ends were cut back, 5 bases at V and 7 bases at J, with 17 bases in the middle. The CDR3 spells CASSTDIRRGEAFF. In DNA, the CDR3 is TGTGCCAGCAGTACGGACATTCGAAGGGGTGAAGCTTTCTTT.

The chain carries TRBV5-1 and TRBJ1-1; the D gene is possibly TRBD1 (6 bases). CDR3 length equals 12 residues. The V and J ends lost 3 bases and 6 bases respectively, with 9 bases between them. Germline V lookup: CDR1 SGHRS, CDR2 YFSETQ. CDR3 in DNA: TGCGCCAGCAGCTGGGGGGGCCCTGAAGCTTTCTTT. Residues: CASSWGGPEAFF.

The J gene is TRBJ2-5, the V gene TRBV6-5; 9 nucleotides align to TRBD1. The CDR3 length is 15 residues. V trimming: 4 bases; J trimming: 2 bases; junction bases outside the gene matches: 5. From germline, CDR1 is MNHEY and CDR2 SVGAGI. This CDR3 is CASSSVGTGQETQYF. For the CDR3, the DNA is TGTGCCAGCAGTTCCGTCGGGACAGGGCAAGAGACCCAGTACTTC.

DNA of the CDR3: TGTGCCAGCAGCGTAGATGACAGTTCCTACGAGCAGTACTTC. Translated, it gives CASSVDDSSYEQYF. The chain combines TRBV9 with TRBJ2-7; the D gene is possibly TRBD1 (5 bases). CDR3 size: 14 residues. Germline lookup yields CDR1 SGDLS and CDR2 YYNGEE. V gave up 0 bases and J gave up 1 base, with 8 bases separating them.

The chain recombines TRBV18 with TRBJ1-5; 7 bases agree with TRBD1. CDR3 length: 16 residues. From germline, CDR1 is KGHSH and CDR2 LQKENI. The ends lost 2 bases at V and 3 bases at J; junction bases unmatched: 7. The CDR3: CASSPEGQVNNQPQHF. In nucleotides, the CDR3 is TGTGCCAGCTCACCAGAAGGACAGGTAAACAATCAGCCCCAGCATTTT.

This chain uses TRBV15 with TRBJ2-7; possible D gene TRBD1, 6 bases. The CDR3 totals 14 residues. Germline V gene data show CDR1 as LNHNV and CDR2 as YYDKDF (reference sequence). Trimming took off 5 bases at V and 3 bases at J, with 14 bases between the two ends. The CDR3: CATSLRQDDYEQYF. CDR3 bases: TGTGCCACCAGCCTTAGACAGGACGACTACGAGCAGTACTTC.

This chain connects TRBV5-1 to TRBJ1-1; D gene unclear. Trimming removed 2 bases from V and 2 bases from J, with 7 bases in between. Germline CDR1 SGHRS, CDR2 YFSETQ. This CDR3 has 13 amino acids. The chain's CDR3 is CASSFQVNTEAFF. The CDR3 coding sequence is TGCGCCAGCAGCTTTCAGGTCAACACTGAAGCTTTCTTT.

The V and J genes are TRBV15 and TRBJ2-1; 10 nucleotides line up with TRBD1. Trimming took 4 bases from V and 1 from J; bases not matched to a gene: 1. This CDR3 spans 15 amino acids. Germline assignment: CDR1 LNHNV and CDR2 YYDKDF (reference sequence). CDR3 region: CATSMGQGSYNEQFF. CDR3 bases: TGTGCCACCAGCATGGGACAGGGGTCCTACAATGAGCAGTTCTTC.

The DNA of the CDR3 is TGTGCCAGCTCACCTATCGGGGACACTGAAGCTTTCTTT. As protein: CASSPIGDTEAFF. The V call is TRBV18, the J call TRBJ1-1; D is undetermined. CDR1 is KGHSH, CDR2 LQKENI, per germline. The CDR3 sequence is 13 residues long. Trimming cost V 3 bases and J 3 bases, with 8 bases left between them.

DNA of the CDR3: TGTGCCAGCAGCCTTACTAGCGGGAGGGAAATTTTCACAGATACGCAGTATTTT. This gives the protein CASSLTSGREIFTDTQYF. The chain employs TRBV7-2 and TRBJ2-3; TRBD2 matches 13 bases. This CDR3 comprises 18 residues. CDR1 is SGHTA and CDR2 is FQGNSA in the germline V gene. J gave up 2 bases and V 5 bases, and 10 bases lay outside the gene matches.

The chain has TRBV9 and TRBJ2-3; D gene ambiguous. Deletions cut 4 bases from V and 6 bases from J, with 15 bases between. Germline CDR1 and CDR2: SGDLS and YYNGEE. This CDR3 contains 14 residues. This CDR3 reads CASSSRSGVDTQYF. The CDR3, as DNA: TGTGCCAGCAGCTCACGTAGTGGAGTGGATACGCAGTATTTT. Full variable domain (missing parts from reference TRBV9 and TRBJ2-3): DSGVTQTPKHLITATGQRVTLRCSPRSGDLSVYWYQQSLDQGLQFLIQYYNGEERAKGNILERFSAQQFPDLHSELNLSSLELGDSALYFCASSSRSGVDTQYFGPGTRLTVL.

The chain couples TRBV5-1 to TRBJ2-1; 9 bases agree with TRBD2. Germline V CDR1 and CDR2: SGHRS, YFSETQ. The CDR3 is made up of 19 amino acids. After removal of 4 bases from V and 6 bases from J, the junction contained 20 bases not matched to a gene. CDR3 in DNA: TGCGCCAGCAGCCCCAGACTTAATGTAGCGGGAGATCTGGCCAATGAGCAGTTCTTC. Amino acids: CASSPRLNVAGDLANEQFF.

The V call is TRBV18, the J call TRBJ2-1, with 7 positions matching TRBD1. The CDR3 sequence is 17 residues long. The germline CDR1 and CDR2 sequences are KGHSH and LQKENI. J lost 2 bases, V lost 3 bases, and 10 bases had no gene match. In DNA form, the CDR3 reads TGTGCCAGCTCACCTACCGGTCAGGGGGTACCCTACAATGAGCAGTTCTTC. Residues: CASSPTGQGVPYNEQFF. The full variable domain, completed using reference TRBV18 and TRBJ2-1, is NAGVMQNPRHLVRRRGQEARLRCSPMKGHSHVYWYRQLPEEGLKFMVYLQKENIIDESGMPKERFSAEFPKEGPSILRIQQVVRGDSAAYFCASSPTGQGVPYNEQFFGPGTRLTVL.

This clone has only one observation. The V gene is TRBV5-1, the J gene TRBJ1-1; TRBD1 might be the D (6 bases). The germline CDR1 and CDR2 sequences are SGHRS and YFSETQ. The CDR3 has 15 amino acids. V was cut by 4 bases and J by 4 bases, with 17 bases left in between. The CDR3 nucleotides are TGCGCCAGCAGCATTACAGGGACCCGAAGCACTGAAGCTTTCTTT. It specifies CASSITGTRSTEAFF.

The rearrangement joins TRBV10-3 to TRBJ1-4; no firm D call. This CDR3 has 13 residues. Trimming pared 6 bases from V and 4 bases from J, leaving 9 bases between. CDR1 is ENHRY, CDR2 SYGVKD, per germline. CDR3 region: CAISRSVNEKLFF. DNA for the CDR3: TGTGCCATCAGCCGCAGTGTTAATGAAAAACTGTTTTTT.

V usage is TRBV6-5 and J usage is TRBJ1-5, with 8 bases fitting TRBD1. Trimming removed 5 bases from V and 6 bases from J; junction bases left unmatched: 9. The V gene's germline CDR1 is MNHEY and CDR2 SVGAGI. The CDR3 runs to 15 residues. CDR3 residues: CASSTNQGAIQPQHF. CDR3 nucleotides: TGTGCCAGCAGTACGAACCAGGGGGCGATTCAGCCCCAGCATTTT.

The V call is TRBV6-5, the J call TRBJ1-2; perhaps TRBD1 as D (5 bases). Trimming left V 0 bases short and J 5 bases short, with 13 bases between. The germline gives CDR1 MNHEY, CDR2 SVGAGI. The CDR3 runs 15 residues. This CDR3 reads CASSYSSSDSYGYTF. The CDR3, as DNA: TGTGCCAGCAGTTACTCGAGTAGTGACAGTTATGGCTACACCTTC.

DNA for the CDR3: TGTGCCAGCAGCCAACCCGGGACAGGAGCCTTAGCCTACGAGCAGTACTTC. This translates into CASSQPGTGALAYEQYF. The V and J genes are TRBV3-1 (or the pseudogene TRBV3-2) and TRBJ2-7; 8 bases match TRBD1. This CDR3 has 17 amino acids. V gave up 2 bases and J gave up 2 bases; unmatched junction bases: 11. Germline lookup yields CDR1 LGHDT and CDR2 YNNKEL (reference sequence).

The chain employs TRBV6-4 and TRBJ1-2; D might be TRBD1 (6 bases). The germline V gene has CDR1 MRHNA and CDR2 SNTAGT. The CDR3 contains 14 residues. Trimming pared 2 bases from V and 4 bases from J, leaving 11 bases between. DNA for the CDR3: TGTGCCAGCAGTGACGGTGGGACAACCTATGGCTACACCTTC. As protein: CASSDGGTTYGYTF.

The V and J genes are TRBV24-1 and TRBJ2-7; possibly TRBD1 for D (6 bases). The CDR3 loop spans 12 amino acids. Deletions cut 4 bases from V and 5 bases from J, with 8 bases between. CDR1 KGHDR and CDR2 SFDVKD come from the germline V gene. This CDR3 reads CATSDAGDEQYF. The CDR3 DNA reads as TGTGCCACCAGTGACGCAGGGGACGAGCAGTACTTC.

The V call is TRBV4-2, the J call TRBJ1-6, with no clear D. V was trimmed by 4 bases and J by 0 bases, leaving 13 bases between them. The CDR3 sequence is 17 residues long. CDR1 LGHNA and CDR2 YNFKEQ come from the germline V gene. The CDR3 here is CASSPKLGSSYNSPLHF. CDR3 coding DNA: TGTGCCAGCAGCCCCAAGCTAGGGAGCTCCTATAATTCACCCCTCCACTTT.

The V and J genes are TRBV15 and TRBJ2-2, with D perhaps TRBD2 (5 bases). Trimming pared 0 bases from V and 2 bases from J, leaving 7 bases between. Germline CDR1 and CDR2: LNHNV and YYDKDF (reference sequence). The CDR3 has 15 amino acids. The chain's CDR3 is CATSRDSVNTGELFF. CDR3 DNA: TGTGCCACCAGCAGAGATAGCGTAAACACCGGGGAGCTGTTTTTT. The full variable domain, with the rest looked up from reference TRBV15 and TRBJ2-2, is DAMVIQNPRYQVTQFGKPVTLSCSQTLNHNVMYWYQQKSSQAPKLLFHYYDKDFNNEADTPDNFQSRRPNTSFCFLDIRSPGLGDTAMYLCATSRDSVNTGELFFGEGSRLTVL.

This clone turned up a few times. The chain carries TRBV20-1 and TRBJ1-5, with 7 bases that match TRBD1. There are 18 residues in the CDR3. Germline CDR1 and CDR2: DFQATT and SNEGSKA (reference sequence). Trimming at V came to 3 bases and at J to 0 bases, leaving 14 bases not matched to a gene. The CDR3 nucleotides are TGCAGTGCTAGTAAGACAGGGCTACTCCTATATAGCAATCAGCCCCAGCATTTT. Amino acid sequence: CSASKTGLLLYSNQPQHF.

This clone was recorded once. The chain couples TRBV2 to TRBJ2-2; the match to TRBD1 covers 9 bases. V lost 7 bases and J lost 3; bases outside the gene matches: 6. The CDR3 runs 15 residues. Germline CDR1 reads SNHLY; CDR2 reads FYNNEI. The CDR3, as DNA: TGTGCCAGCAACGACAGGGGGGCTTACACCGGGGAGCTGTTTTTT. The encoded protein is CASNDRGAYTGELFF.